Below, 25 T cell receptor beta chains from the same sample are listed, as sequenced in a study of graft-versus-host responses after intestinal transplantation. Assay: immunoSEQ multiplex PCR; the TCRdb copy retains only in-frame clones and omits some. The table lists fewer than 120,000 clones, approximately 92% of them singletons, with 0.4% to 0.55% in the top ten. These TCRs are of unknown antigen specificity. The specimen comprised unstimulated CD8+ T cells sorted from spleen or lymph node cells, sampled before intestinal transplant. The receptors stem from a human donor who received an intestinal transplant.

The chain is built from TRBV30 and TRBJ2-5; TRBD2 matches at 8 bases. V gave up 0 bases and J gave up 3 bases; unmatched junction bases: 3. The CDR3 loop spans 14 amino acids. CDR1 is GTSNPN, CDR2 SVGIG, per germline (reference sequence). CDR3 region: CAWSVEAGEETQYF. CDR3 in DNA: TGTGCCTGGAGTGTTGAAGCGGGAGAAGAGACCCAGTACTTC.

The chain combines TRBV2 with TRBJ1-5; possibly TRBD1 for D (5 bases). The CDR3 totals 14 residues. Trimming stripped 3 bases from V and 1 base from J, with 7 bases between. Germline V CDR1 and CDR2: SNHLY, FYNNEI. The CDR3 coding sequence is TGTGCCAGCAGTGAGCGGGGCAGCAATCAGCCCCAGCATTTT. It yields the protein CASSERGSNQPQHF.

The chain has TRBV7-9 and TRBJ2-5; D may be TRBD2 (5 bases). Trimming left V 1 base short and J 9 bases short, with 6 bases between. The CDR3 contains 11 residues. From germline, CDR1 is SEHNR and CDR2 FQNEAQ (reference sequence). The DNA for the CDR3 is TGTGCCAGCAGCTTAGTCGGGGCCCAGTACTTC. It encodes CASSLVGAQYF.

The chain combines TRBV6-5 with TRBJ2-7; a possible D gene is TRBD2 (5 bases). The CDR3 has 13 amino acids. Germline V lookup: CDR1 MNHEY, CDR2 SVGAGI. V lost 5 bases and J lost 2, with 10 bases in between. As DNA, the CDR3 is TGTGCCAGCAGTCCCCAGGAGGCCTACGAGCAGTACTTC. Its translation is CASSPQEAYEQYF.

This sequence joins TRBV29-1 and TRBJ2-3; 8 nucleotides match TRBD1. There are 15 residues in the CDR3. Trimming cost V 4 bases and J 0 bases; bases outside gene matches: 6. Germline V lookup: CDR1 SQVTM, CDR2 ANQGSEA. The CDR3 bases are TGCAGCGTTGTAACAGGGGGGACTAGCACAGATACGCAGTATTTT. Its protein is CSVVTGGTSTDTQYF.

The V and J genes are TRBV4-1 and TRBJ1-5; no clear D gene. V dropped 4 bases and J dropped 2 bases, with 18 bases sitting between them. CDR3 length: 17 residues. Per the germline V gene, CDR1 is MGHRA and CDR2 is YSYEKL. CDR3 protein: CASSPERLAGGNQPQHF. In DNA, the CDR3 is TGCGCCAGCAGCCCTGAACGACTAGCCGGAGGCAATCAGCCCCAGCATTTT.

This clone was found a few times. This chain joins TRBV21-1 and TRBJ2-7; the D segment call TRBD1 is taken from the table without a DNA check. TRBV21-1 is a pseudogene locus. The CDR3 has 16 residues. The CDR3 nucleotides read TGTGCCAGCAGCCGCACGTGGGGGACAGGGGACTACGAGCAGTACTTC. It codes for CASSRTWGTGDYEQYF.

CDR3 in amino acids: CASRATGGPYEQYF. In DNA, the CDR3 is TGTGCCAGCAGGGCGACAGGGGGCCCGTACGAGCAGTACTTC. The genes are TRBV2 and TRBJ2-7; TRBD1 aligns across 10 bases. In germline, CDR1 is SNHLY, CDR2 FYNNEI. V dropped 6 bases and J dropped 4; count of bases not matched to a gene: 6. The CDR3 is 14 residues long.

This chain's CDR3 is CSVGDSFLYF. The CDR3, as DNA: TGCAGCGTGGGCGACTCCTTTCTGTATTTT. The chain employs TRBV29-1 and TRBJ2-3; no clear D gene. Germline values: CDR1 SQVTM, CDR2 ANQGSEA. Between the trimmed V and J ends, which lost 6 bases and 14 bases, there was a span of 15 bases. CDR3 length: 10 residues.

This clone was found once. The V gene is TRBV27, the J gene TRBJ2-7, with D possibly TRBD2 on 5 matching bases. Deletions cut 5 bases from V and 4 bases from J, with 12 bases between. Germline CDR1 reads MNHEY; CDR2 reads SMNVEV (reference sequence). The CDR3 is 13 amino acids. CDR3 bases: TGTGCCAGCAGTCGGTCGTCGGGGTACGAGCAGTACTTC. Its protein is CASSRSSGYEQYF.

The genes are TRBV6-5 and TRBJ2-1, with D maybe TRBD1 (5 bases). Trimming left V 4 bases short and J 8 bases short, with 12 bases between. Germline V gives CDR1 MNHEY, CDR2 SVGAGI. The CDR3 loop spans 13 amino acids. CDR3 bases: TGTGCCAGCAGTTTCCTCCAGGGATATGAGCAGTTCTTC. This gives the protein CASSFLQGYEQFF.

This chain joins TRBV30 and TRBJ1-4, with D maybe TRBD1 (5 bases). Germline-derived CDR1 and CDR2 are GTSNPN and SVGIG (reference sequence). The CDR3 extends over 14 amino acids. V lost 3 bases, J lost 10 bases, and 18 bases lay in between. The CDR3 DNA reads TGTGCCTGGAGGGGGGACGGCAGGTCGGGAAAACTGTTTTTT. It codes for CAWRGDGRSGKLFF.

The chain recombines TRBV25-1 with TRBJ1-2, with D uncertain. Trimming removed 4 bases from V and 5 bases from J, with 17 bases in between. The CDR3 contains 15 residues. The germline V gene encodes CDR1 MGHDK and CDR2 SYGVNS. The CDR3 DNA follows: TGTGCCAGCAGTGCCCTAACGGGTGCCAGGTATGGCTACACCTTC. Translation gives CASSALTGARYGYTF.

This chain connects TRBV28 to TRBJ2-1; D gene unclear. Germline CDR1 and CDR2: MDHEN and SYDVKM. V was clipped by 7 bases and J by 5 bases, with 6 bases between them. This CDR3 contains 11 residues. The CDR3 nucleotides read TGTGCCAGCACCTATAACAATGAGCAGTTCTTC. This gives the protein CASTYNNEQFF.

The chain recombines TRBV6-6 with TRBJ2-3; D call uncertain. CDR3 size: 13 residues. Germline CDR1 reads MNHNY; CDR2 reads SVGAGI (reference sequence). Trimming left V 2 bases short and J 4 bases short, with 7 bases between. The CDR3 sequence is CASSYAASDTQYF. The CDR3 DNA follows: TGTGCCAGCAGTTACGCCGCTTCAGATACGCAGTATTTT.

This clone was found once. The chain joins TRBV6-1 to TRBJ2-1, with TRBD2 as a possible D gene (5 bases). The V gene's germline CDR1 is MNHNS and CDR2 SASEGT. V lost 5 bases to trimming and J lost 0 bases, with 11 bases between them. This CDR3 comprises 15 residues. CDR3 nucleotide sequence: TGTGCCAGCAGTTCTAGCAGTAGCTCCTACAATGAGCAGTTCTTC. The encoded protein is CASSSSSSSYNEQFF.

This clone was observed once. V usage is TRBV10-1 and J usage is TRBJ2-1, with D maybe TRBD2 (5 bases). The germline CDR1 and CDR2 sequences are WNHNN and SYGVQD (reference sequence). The CDR3 sequence is 13 residues long. Trimming took 8 bases from V and 2 from J, leaving 10 bases between them. The CDR3 region is CASSKAAYNEQFF. The CDR3, as DNA: TGCGCCAGCTCCAAAGCGGCCTACAATGAGCAGTTCTTC.

The chain couples TRBV12-2 to TRBJ2-1; whether TRBD2, the table's D call, matches the DNA was not checked. TRBV12-2 is described as a pseudogene. This CDR3 has 20 amino acids. The CDR3 DNA reads TGTGCAAGTCGCCCCGCCAGTACTGGGTTGTCGGGACTAGCGGACAATGAGCAGTTCTTC. Amino acids: CASRPASTGLSGLADNEQFF.

The chain has TRBV5-1 and TRBJ2-1; 8 bases align to TRBD2. This CDR3 has 16 residues. Trimming removed 4 bases from V and 4 bases from J; junction bases left unmatched: 10. Germline V gene sequence: CDR1 SGHRS, CDR2 YFSETQ. CDR3 in DNA: TGCGCCAGCAGCCCCTCCTTGAGCGGGAGATACAATGAGCAGTTCTTC. As protein: CASSPSLSGRYNEQFF.

The V gene is TRBV13, the J gene TRBJ2-7; D uncertain. V gave up 0 bases and J gave up 7 bases, with 22 bases separating them. This CDR3 has 17 amino acids. CDR1 PRHDT and CDR2 FYEKMQ come from the germline V gene (reference sequence). This CDR3 is CASSLGLQSKTTWEQYF. CDR3 nucleotides: TGTGCCAGCAGCTTAGGCCTGCAGTCTAAAACTACGTGGGAGCAGTACTTC. Supplemented by reference TRBV13 and TRBJ2-7, the full variable domain reads AAGVIQSPRHLIKEKRETATLKCYPIPRHDTVYWYQQGPGQDPQFLISFYEKMQSDKGSIPDRFSAQQFSDYHSELNMSSLELGDSALYFCASSLGLQSKTTWEQYFGPGTRLTVT.

The V gene is TRBV18, the J gene TRBJ2-3; 12 nucleotides match TRBD2. The germline gives CDR1 KGHSH, CDR2 LQKENI. Trimming took 4 bases from V and 3 from J; bases not matched to a gene: 5. The CDR3 has 16 amino acids. The CDR3 region has the DNA TGTGCCAGCTCACTTGAAACTAGCGGGAGGACAGATACGCAGTATTTT. Its protein is CASSLETSGRTDTQYF.

This chain joins TRBV27 and TRBJ1-2; D might be TRBD1 (6 bases). The ends were cut back, 2 bases at V and 8 bases at J, with 12 bases in the middle. This CDR3 spans 13 amino acids. Germline V gene lookup returns CDR1 MNHEY and CDR2 SMNVEV (reference sequence). Here the CDR3 reads CASSLLGGRGYTF. Here the CDR3 DNA reads TGTGCCAGCAGTTTACTTGGGGGGCGAGGCTACACCTTC.

The V and J genes are TRBV9 and TRBJ2-5, with D possibly being TRBD2 (5 bases). With 2 bases removed from V and 0 bases from J, the gap between germline ends came to 11 bases. CDR1 and CDR2 (germline): SGDLS, YYNGEE. This CDR3 is 15 amino acids long. This chain's CDR3 is CASSVSGSNQETQYF. The CDR3 bases are TGTGCCAGCAGCGTGTCGGGATCCAACCAAGAGACCCAGTACTTC. Drawing the rest from reference TRBV9 and TRBJ2-5, the complete variable domain is DSGVTQTPKHLITATGQRVTLRCSPRSGDLSVYWYQQSLDQGLQFLIQYYNGEERAKGNILERFSAQQFPDLHSELNLSSLELGDSALYFCASSVSGSNQETQYFGPGTRLLVL.

The chain employs TRBV7-2 and TRBJ2-1; TRBD2 is a possible D gene (6 bases). Trimming left V 4 bases short and J 10 bases short, with 17 bases between. Germline V lookup: CDR1 SGHTA, CDR2 FQGNSA. The CDR3 contains 14 residues. The CDR3 DNA is TGTGCCAGCAGCTCGGCGGGGCGAAAAAACGAGCAGTTCTTC. Protein product: CASSSAGRKNEQFF.

The V gene is TRBV19, the J gene TRBJ2-2; D remains unclear. Germline V lookup: CDR1 LNHDA, CDR2 SQIVND (reference sequence). Trimming removed 8 bases at V and 6 bases at J, with 7 bases between. The CDR3 spans 11 residues. In DNA form, the CDR3 reads TGTGCCAGTCGTACGGCCGGGGAGCTGTTTTTT. Protein sequence: CASRTAGELFF.